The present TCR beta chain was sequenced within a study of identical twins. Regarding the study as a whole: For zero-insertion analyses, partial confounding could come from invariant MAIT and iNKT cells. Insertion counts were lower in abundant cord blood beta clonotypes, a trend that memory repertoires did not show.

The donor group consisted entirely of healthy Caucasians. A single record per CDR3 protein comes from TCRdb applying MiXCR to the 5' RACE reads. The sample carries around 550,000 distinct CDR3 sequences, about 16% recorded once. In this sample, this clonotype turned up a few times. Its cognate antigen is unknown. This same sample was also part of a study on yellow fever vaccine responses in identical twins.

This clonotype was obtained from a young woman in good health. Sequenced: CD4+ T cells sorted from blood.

The chain's CDR3 is CASSLVLTGQAYNEQFF. DNA of the CDR3: TGCGCCAGCAGCTTGGTTTTGACGGGACAAGCCTACAATGAGCAGTTCTTC. This rearrangement joins TRBV5-1 to TRBJ2-1, with TRBD1 as a possible D gene (6 bases). V was shortened by 0 bases and J by 2 bases, with 15 bases between the two germline ends. Germline loops: CDR1 SGHRS, CDR2 YFSETQ. This CDR3 spans 17 amino acids.